Below, one T cell receptor beta chain is given with its context. What it binds is not known. These data originate in a study of OX40 agonist ivuxolimab in advanced cancers. On the study more broadly: Patients were given ivuxolimab, an antibody that agonizes OX40 (CD134).

V lost 0 bases, J lost 3 bases, and 1 base stayed unmatched. Germline lookup yields CDR1 SGHTA and CDR2 FQGTGA. CDR3 length: 14 amino acids. Clones were read by immunoSEQ multiplex PCR, and TCRdb kept only the in-frame ones, dropping some. Of some 54,000 clones in the sample, around 80% are singletons; the top ten hold around 4.6%. Study results and limitations: There was clonal expansion of CD4+ and CD8+ blood T cells by week 6 at 0.1 to 3.0 mg/kg.

Sequencing was performed on CD4+ or CD8+ T cells sorted from blood, taken in a trial of the OX40 agonist ivuxolimab. This rearrangement joins TRBV7-3 to TRBJ1-1; 7 bases agree with TRBD1. This TCR was sampled from an adult with an advanced solid tumor such as melanoma, head and neck, liver or kidney cancer. The CDR3 reads CASSLTDRDTEAFF. The CDR3 DNA reads as TGTGCCAGCAGCTTAACCGACAGGGACACTGAAGCTTTCTTT.